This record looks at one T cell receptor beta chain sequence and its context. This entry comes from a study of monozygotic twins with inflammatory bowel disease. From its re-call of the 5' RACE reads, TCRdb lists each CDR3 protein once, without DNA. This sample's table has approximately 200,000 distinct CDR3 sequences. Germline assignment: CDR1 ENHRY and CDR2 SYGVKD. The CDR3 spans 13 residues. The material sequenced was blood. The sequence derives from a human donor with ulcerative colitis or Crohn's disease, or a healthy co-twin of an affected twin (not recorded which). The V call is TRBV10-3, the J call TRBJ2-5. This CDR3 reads CAISVSIRETQYF.